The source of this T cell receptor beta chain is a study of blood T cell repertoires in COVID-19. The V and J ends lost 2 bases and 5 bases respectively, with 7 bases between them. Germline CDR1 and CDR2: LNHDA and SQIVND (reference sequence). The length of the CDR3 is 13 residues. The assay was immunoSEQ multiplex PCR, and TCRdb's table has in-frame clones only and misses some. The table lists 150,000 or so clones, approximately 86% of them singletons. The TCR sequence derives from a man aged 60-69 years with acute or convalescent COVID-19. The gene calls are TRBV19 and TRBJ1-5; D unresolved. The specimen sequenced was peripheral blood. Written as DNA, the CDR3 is TGTGCCAGTAGTATAAACAAAGATCAGCCCCAGCATTTT. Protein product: CASSINKDQPQHF.